The subject of this entry is one TCR beta chain. Germline CDR1 and CDR2: SGHTA and FQGTGA. The CDR3 loop spans 14 amino acids. The V gene end was trimmed by 2 bases and the J gene end by 6 bases; junction bases not matched to a gene: 3. This sample was included in a study of T cell changes during pregnancy in multiple sclerosis. TCRdb's table, derived via immunoSEQ multiplex PCR, lists solely in-frame clones and lacks some. The data contain about 32,000 clones, roughly nine tenths of them singletons. This sequence was found in a female donor in good health, enrolled as a control in a pregnancy study. Sample: CD4+ T cells from peripheral blood mononuclear cells, taken after pregnancy. J is TRBJ2-1 and V is TRBV7-3; 8 bases are shared with TRBD1. The CDR3 protein is CASSLQGAPNEQFF. The CDR3 DNA follows: TGTGCCAGCAGCTTACAGGGGGCGCCCAATGAGCAGTTCTTC. Full variable domain (rest looked up from reference TRBV7-3 and TRBJ2-1): GAGVSQTPSNKVTEKGKYVELRCDPISGHTALYWYRQSLGQGPEFLIYFQGTGAADDSGLPNDRFFAVRPEGSVSTLKIQRTERGDSAVYLCASSLQGAPNEQFFGPGTRLTVL.